This T cell receptor beta chain came from a study of T cells of healthy individuals. This clonotype appeared many times. Trimming cost V 3 bases and J 2 bases, with 13 bases left between them. This CDR3 spans 15 amino acids. Germline CDR1 reads MNHNS; CDR2 reads SASEGT. TCRdb re-called the 5' RACE reads with MiXCR, one entry per CDR3 protein. This sample has around 90,000 distinct CDR3 sequences; 5% occur once, and the top ten carry about 7.5%. This chain links TRBV6-1 with TRBJ1-2, with a weak D call TRBD1 (6 bases). This clonotype was obtained from a female donor in good health. CDR3 nucleotide sequence: TGTGCCAGCAGTGAGGCGGAAAGGGGGAACTATGGCTACACCTTC. Translating gives CASSEAERGNYGYTF.